The present T cell receptor beta chain was sequenced within a study of OX40 agonist ivuxolimab in advanced cancers. Assay: immunoSEQ multiplex PCR; the TCRdb copy retains only in-frame clones and omits some. The sample has 50,000 or so clones, roughly 77% seen once; the top ten hold 0.7% to 0.8%. There are 17 residues in the CDR3. CDR1 and CDR2 from the germline V gene are WSHSY and SAAADI. The trim removed 5 bases at V and 0 bases at J, leaving 6 bases unmatched. This TCR came from an adult with an advanced solid tumor such as melanoma, head and neck, liver or kidney cancer. The chain has TRBV10-2 and TRBJ2-5; TRBD2 agrees at 13 bases. The material was CD4+ or CD8+ T cells sorted from blood, obtained in a trial of the OX40 agonist ivuxolimab. CDR3 nucleotide sequence: TGCGCCAGCAGTTTTACGACTAGCGGGGGGAACCAAGAGACCCAGTACTTC. It is translated as CASSFTTSGGNQETQYF.